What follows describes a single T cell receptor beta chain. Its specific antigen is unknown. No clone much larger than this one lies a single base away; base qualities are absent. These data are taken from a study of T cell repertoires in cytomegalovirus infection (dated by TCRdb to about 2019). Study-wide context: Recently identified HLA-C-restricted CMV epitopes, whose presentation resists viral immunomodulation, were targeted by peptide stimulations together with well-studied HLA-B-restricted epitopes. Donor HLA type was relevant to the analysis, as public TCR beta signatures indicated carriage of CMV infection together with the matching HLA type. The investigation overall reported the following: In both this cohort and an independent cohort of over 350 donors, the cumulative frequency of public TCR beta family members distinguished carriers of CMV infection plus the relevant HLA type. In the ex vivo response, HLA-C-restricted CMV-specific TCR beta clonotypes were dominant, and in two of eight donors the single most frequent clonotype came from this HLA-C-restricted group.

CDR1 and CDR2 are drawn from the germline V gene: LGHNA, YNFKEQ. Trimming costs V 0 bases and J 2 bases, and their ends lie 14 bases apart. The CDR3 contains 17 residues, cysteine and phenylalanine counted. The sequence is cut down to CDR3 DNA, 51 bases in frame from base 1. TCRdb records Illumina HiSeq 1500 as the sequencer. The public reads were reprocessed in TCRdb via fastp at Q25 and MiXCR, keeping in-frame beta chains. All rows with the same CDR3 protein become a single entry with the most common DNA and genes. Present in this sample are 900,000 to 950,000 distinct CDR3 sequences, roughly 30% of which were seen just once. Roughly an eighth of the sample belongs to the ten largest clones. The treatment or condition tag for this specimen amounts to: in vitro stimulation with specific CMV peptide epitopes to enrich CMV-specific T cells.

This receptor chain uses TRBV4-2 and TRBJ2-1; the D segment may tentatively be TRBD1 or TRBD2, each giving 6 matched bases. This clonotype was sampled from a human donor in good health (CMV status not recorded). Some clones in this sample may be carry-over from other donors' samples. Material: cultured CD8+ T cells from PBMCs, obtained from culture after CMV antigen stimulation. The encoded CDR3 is CASSQEGGPGPYNEQFF. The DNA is TGTGCCAGCAGCCAAGAAGGGGGGCCTGGACCCTACAATGAGCAGTTCTTC.